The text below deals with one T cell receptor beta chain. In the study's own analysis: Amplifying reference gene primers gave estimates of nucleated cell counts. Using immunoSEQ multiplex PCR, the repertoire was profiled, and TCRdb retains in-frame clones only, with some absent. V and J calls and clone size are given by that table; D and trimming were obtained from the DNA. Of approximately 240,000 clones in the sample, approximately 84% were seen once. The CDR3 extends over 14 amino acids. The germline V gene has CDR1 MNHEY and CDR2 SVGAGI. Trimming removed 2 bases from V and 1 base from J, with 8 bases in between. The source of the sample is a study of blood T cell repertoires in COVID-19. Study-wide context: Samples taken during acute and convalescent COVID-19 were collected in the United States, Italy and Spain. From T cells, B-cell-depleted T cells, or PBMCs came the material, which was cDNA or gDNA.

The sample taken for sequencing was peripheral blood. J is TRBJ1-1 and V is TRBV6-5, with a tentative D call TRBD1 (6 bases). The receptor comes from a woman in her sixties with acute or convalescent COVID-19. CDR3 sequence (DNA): TGTGCCAGCAGTTACCTGGGACAGAACACTGAAGCTTTCTTT. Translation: CASSYLGQNTEAFF.